One T cell receptor (beta chain) is described in this entry. The data are from a study of T cells in Graves' hyperthyroidism and ophthalmopathy. Germline CDR1 reads LNHDA; CDR2 reads SQIVND (reference sequence). The V end was cut by 1 base, the J end by 2 bases, with 6 bases between. CDR3 length equals 14 residues. The study excluded patients with uncontrolled infection, other autoimmune disease, pregnancy or lactation. Orbital computed tomography, thyroid ultrasound, serum thyroxine and TRAb, and clinical symptoms together informed the diagnoses. The investigators amplified TCR beta CDR3 regions from RNA transcripts. During a first-round RT-PCR of the TCR CDR3, the HTBI primer set was used. Each CDR3 protein gets one entry after TCRdb re-called the multiplex PCR reads with MiXCR. The repertoire holds 400,000 to 500,000 distinct CDR3 sequences, with approximately 14% as singletons.

Sequenced sample: blood. This clonotype originated in a woman between 18 and 29 years old with Graves' hyperthyroidism. This chain joins TRBV19 and TRBJ1-5; D might be TRBD1 (5 bases). CDR3 amino acids: CASSIVGGNQPQHF. CDR3 DNA: TGTGCCAGTAGTATAGTAGGGGGCAATCAGCCCCAGCATTTT. Based on the CDR3 plus reference TRBV19 and TRBJ1-5, the full variable domain is DGGITQSPKYLFRKEGQNVTLSCEQNLNHDAMYWYRQDPGQGLRLIYYSQIVNDFQKGDIAEGYSVSREKKESFPLTVTSAQKNPTAFYLCASSIVGGNQPQHFGDGTRLSIL.